Below, 22 T cell receptor beta chains from the same sample are listed, as sequenced in a study of T cell repertoires in cytomegalovirus infection. TCRdb reprocessed the reads with MiXCR, giving one entry per CDR3 protein. This sample has about 310,000 distinct CDR3 sequences, with 15% to 20% found just once. Source material: PBMCs. These receptors were taken from a human donor in good health (CMV status not recorded). Some clones in this sample may be carry-over from other donors' samples.

This clonotype was seen a handful of times. V is TRBV2 and J is TRBJ1-6, with a weak D call TRBD1 (6 bases). The germline gives CDR1 SNHLY, CDR2 FYNNEI. This CDR3 comprises 15 residues. Trimming cost V 6 bases and J 3 bases, with 12 bases left between them. The CDR3 nucleotides read TGTGCCAGCAGGGACAGTTTATACTATAATTCACCCCTCCACTTT. Encoded protein: CASRDSLYYNSPLHF.

This clonotype has just a few counts. This chain uses TRBV19 with TRBJ2-1; TRBD2 aligns across 7 bases. This CDR3 has 15 residues. The V and J ends lost 2 bases and 8 bases, in that order; junction bases with no gene match: 9. Germline V CDR1 and CDR2: LNHDA, SQIVND (reference sequence). The CDR3 DNA sequence: TGTGCCAGTAGTATAAGTAGCGGGCCGCTTGATGAGCAGTTCTTC. Its protein is CASSISSGPLDEQFF.

This clonotype was recorded many times. The CDR3 here is CASSDNSGAIGNTIYF. The CDR3 nucleotides read TGCGCCAGCAGCGATAACAGTGGGGCCATCGGAAACACCATATATTTT. The rearrangement links TRBV5-1 to TRBJ1-3; a possible D gene is TRBD1 (5 bases). Germline-derived CDR1 and CDR2 are SGHRS and YFSETQ. The CDR3 is 16 amino acids. Trimming shortened V by 4 bases and J by 4 bases, and 18 bases separated the two germline ends.

The rearrangement joins TRBV19 to TRBJ1-1; the match to TRBD1 covers 9 bases. V was pared by 3 bases and J by 4 bases, with 12 bases of the junction left unmatched. The CDR3 consists of 17 residues. Germline V lookup: CDR1 LNHDA, CDR2 SQIVND (reference sequence). CDR3 loop: CASSIRDRVFLGTEAFF. In DNA, the CDR3 is TGTGCCAGTAGTATCCGGGACAGGGTCTTTTTGGGCACTGAAGCTTTCTTT.

This clonotype was seen only a few times. The chain joins TRBV20-1 to TRBJ2-7; possibly TRBD1 for D (6 bases). This CDR3 has 18 residues. CDR1 DFQATT and CDR2 SNEGSKA come from the germline V gene (reference sequence). Trimming took 3 bases from V and 1 from J, leaving 25 bases between them. CDR3 sequence reads: CSASPFLSAQGFSYEQYF. CDR3 coding DNA: TGCAGTGCTAGCCCTTTCCTCTCGGCCCAGGGGTTTTCCTACGAGCAGTACTTC.

This clonotype showed up many times. This chain joins TRBV12-3 or TRBV12-4 and TRBJ1-5; 9 bases match TRBD1. The J segment lost 7 bases and the V segment lost 6 bases, leaving 4 bases of the junction unmatched. The CDR3 covers 13 residues. The CDR3 region has the DNA TGTGCCAGCAGCCGAACAGGGGGCCAGCCCCAGCATTTT. This codes for CASSRTGGQPQHF.

This clonotype was observed a few times. This chain connects TRBV19 to TRBJ2-5; D possibly corresponds to TRBD1 (5 bases). V was cut by 3 bases and J by 5 bases, with 13 bases left in between. Per the germline V gene, CDR1 is LNHDA and CDR2 is SQIVND (reference sequence). The CDR3 length is 14 residues. The CDR3: CASSMGQTPETQYF. DNA of the CDR3: TGTGCCAGTAGTATGGGGCAAACTCCTGAGACCCAGTACTTC.

The chain recombines TRBV4-1 with TRBJ1-6; D is undetermined. The germline V and J ends were trimmed by 4 bases and 9 bases, with 22 bases remaining between them. Germline loops: CDR1 MGHRA, CDR2 YSYEKL. The CDR3 sequence is 17 residues long. DNA of the CDR3: TGCGCCAGCAGCCCCAGGCAATATTTAGGTCGGGGTTCACCCCTCCACTTT. Protein: CASSPRQYLGRGSPLHF.

This clonotype was picked up a small number of times. The CDR3 DNA sequence: TGCGCCAGCAGCCAAGAGGTAGCGGGGAGCTCCTACGAGCAGTACTTC. Its translation: CASSQEVAGSSYEQYF. The chain uses TRBV4-1 and TRBJ2-7, with 8 positions matching TRBD2. This CDR3 spans 16 amino acids. Germline lookup yields CDR1 MGHRA and CDR2 YSYEKL. With 0 bases clipped from V and 0 bases from J, the junction kept 4 bases outside the gene matches.

This clonotype was recorded at least ten times. The rearrangement uses TRBV7-2 and TRBJ2-3; 12 bases map to TRBD2. CDR3 length: 16 residues. V lost 6 bases, J lost 0 bases, and 4 bases stayed unmatched. CDR1 is SGHTA, CDR2 FQGNSA, per germline. CDR3 amino acids: CASSRGLAGSTDTQYF. The CDR3 region has the DNA TGTGCCAGCAGTCGAGGACTAGCGGGGAGCACAGATACGCAGTATTTT.

The chain couples TRBV4-2 to TRBJ2-3; the D is unclear. The CDR3 has 16 residues. V was cut by 0 bases and J by 4 bases, with 14 bases left in between. From germline, CDR1 is LGHNA and CDR2 YNFKEQ. CDR3 residues: CASSQETPPPPDTQYF. The CDR3 coding sequence is TGTGCCAGCAGCCAAGAAACCCCCCCCCCGCCAGATACGCAGTATTTT.

The chain is built from TRBV28 and TRBJ1-6; 8 bases line up with TRBD1. The length of the CDR3 is 15 residues. J lost 9 bases, V lost 2 bases, and 6 bases had no gene match. Germline values: CDR1 MDHEN, CDR2 SYDVKM. The CDR3 sequence is CASSLPQGASSPLHF. DNA for the CDR3: TGTGCCAGCAGTTTACCTCAGGGGGCAAGTTCACCCCTCCACTTT.

The V gene is TRBV10-3, the J gene TRBJ2-7, with D hard to call. Between the trimmed V and J ends, which lost 0 bases and 5 bases, there was a span of 14 bases. CDR1 is ENHRY, CDR2 SYGVKD, per germline. This CDR3 contains 15 residues. In DNA form, the CDR3 reads TGTGCCATCAGTGAGTCTGATTTCCAGGTACACGAGCAGTACTTC. This sequence encodes CAISESDFQVHEQYF.

This clonotype was counted between two and nine times. The CDR3 DNA is TGTGCCAGCAGTGAAGGGTACCGGGGCGAGCAGCAGTACTTC. It encodes CASSEGYRGEQQYF. The chain recombines TRBV2 with TRBJ2-7; D could derive from TRBD1 or TRBD2 (5 bases each). Trimming removed 1 base at V and 8 bases at J, with 15 bases between. Germline values: CDR1 SNHLY, CDR2 FYNNEI. The CDR3 has 14 amino acids. The complete variable domain, with remaining parts taken from reference TRBV2 and TRBJ2-7, reads EPEVTQTPSHQVTQMGQEVILRCVPISNHLYFYWYRQILGQKVEFLVSFYNNEISEKSEIFDDQFSVERPDGSNFTLKIRSTKLEDSAMYFCASSEGYRGEQQYFGPGTRLTVT.

The J gene is TRBJ2-1, the V gene TRBV12-3 or TRBV12-4; possibly TRBD1 or TRBD2 for D (5 bases each). Trimming shortened V by 8 bases and J by 6 bases, and 20 bases separated the two germline ends. The CDR3 consists of 15 residues. The CDR3 sequence: CASWMDGRGGNEQFF. DNA of the CDR3: TGTGCCAGCTGGATGGACGGCCGTGGGGGCAATGAGCAGTTCTTC.

At least ten counts were recorded for this clonotype. CDR3 nucleotide sequence: TGTGCCAGCAGGAGGGACAGGGGGCTCTCACCCCTCCACTTT. Translated, it gives CASRRDRGLSPLHF. The genes are TRBV6-5 and TRBJ1-6; 12 bases align to TRBD1. CDR1 is MNHEY, CDR2 SVGAGI, per germline. After removal of 6 bases from V and 10 bases from J, the junction contained 4 bases not matched to a gene. The CDR3 is 14 amino acids.

This clonotype appeared many times. This sequence joins TRBV6-2 or TRBV6-3 and TRBJ2-7; perhaps TRBD1 as D (5 bases). The CDR3 consists of 14 residues. V lost 5 bases to trimming and J lost 1 base, with 12 bases between them. From germline, CDR1 is MNHEY and CDR2 SVGEGT. CDR3 sequence (DNA): TGTGCCAGCAGTCCCGCGAAGGGGTCCTACGAGCAGTACTTC. As protein: CASSPAKGSYEQYF.

This clonotype has ten or more counts. This rearrangement joins TRBV7-2 to TRBJ2-3, with no clear D. V gave up 6 bases and J gave up 2 bases, with 12 bases separating them. The germline V gene has CDR1 SGHTA and CDR2 FQGNSA. The CDR3 consists of 14 residues. The CDR3 region is CASSSGRHTDTQYF. DNA of the CDR3: TGTGCCAGCAGTTCGGGCCGGCACACAGATACGCAGTATTTT.

The chain combines TRBV6-6 with TRBJ2-1; D tentatively fits TRBD1 or TRBD2 (6 bases each). Germline values: CDR1 MNHNY, CDR2 SVGAGI (reference sequence). The CDR3 has 12 residues. V was shortened by 5 bases and J by 15 bases, with 17 bases between the two germline ends. The CDR3 spells CASSNGGGVAFF. The CDR3 bases are TGTGCCAGCAGTAATGGGGGCGGGGTGGCGTTCTTC.

The sample holds many counts of this clonotype. A read error may account for a junction end that differs from germline. V is TRBV6-1 and J is TRBJ2-7, with 7 bases that match TRBD1. Germline V gene lookup returns CDR1 MNHNS and CDR2 SASEGT. The CDR3 runs to 12 residues. The CDR3 nucleotides are TGCTTCTCAGGGACAGAGGGATACGAGCAGTACTTC. Protein: CFSGTEGYEQYF.

The chain links TRBV28 to TRBJ2-7; D is possibly TRBD1 or TRBD2 (5 bases each). V shed 6 bases and J shed 2 bases, with 14 bases lying between them. CDR1 MDHEN and CDR2 SYDVKM come from the germline V gene. The CDR3 contains 14 residues. This CDR3 reads CASRIPGTTYEQYF. CDR3 DNA: TGTGCCAGCAGAATTCCAGGGACCACCTACGAGCAGTACTTC.

The gene calls are TRBV7-9 and TRBJ2-3; no clear D. V lost 3 bases to trimming and J lost 2 bases, with 12 bases between them. The CDR3 is 15 amino acids. In germline, CDR1 is SEHNR, CDR2 FQNEAQ (reference sequence). CDR3: CASSLGGGDTDTQYF. The DNA of the CDR3 is TGTGCCAGCAGCTTGGGTGGTGGAGACACAGATACGCAGTATTTT. Full variable domain (remainder filled in from reference TRBV7-9 and TRBJ2-3): DTGVSQNPRHKITKRGQNVTFRCDPISEHNRLYWYRQTLGQGPEFLTYFQNEAQLEKSRLLSDRFSAERPKGSFSTLEIQRTEQGDSAMYLCASSLGGGDTDTQYFGPGTRLTVL.